These 16 T cell receptor beta chains were sequenced from one sample in a study of T cell responses to AZD1222 COVID-19 vaccine. TCRdb's copy holds only in-frame clones and misses some; the assay was immunoSEQ multiplex PCR. The data contain about 140,000 clones, around 89% of them singletons. The sequencing here drew on peripheral blood, taken on day 0 of AZD1222 vaccination. Receptors were obtained from an adult in good health.

V gene TRBV5-4 combines with J gene TRBJ1-1; no definite D call. CDR1 and CDR2 from the germline V gene are SGHNT and YYREEE (reference sequence). The V and J ends lost 8 bases and 4 bases respectively, with 15 bases between them. CDR3 length: 13 amino acids. The CDR3 DNA sequence: TGTGCCAGTAGCGAGGGCCGATTCACTGAAGCTTTCTTT. It encodes CASSEGRFTEAFF.

The CDR3 loop is CASSLSLGEVDYGYTF. The CDR3 nucleotides are TGTGCCAGCAGTTTATCGTTAGGGGAGGTGGACTATGGCTACACCTTC. The V call is TRBV28, the J call TRBJ1-2; TRBD1 is a possible D gene (5 bases). Germline CDR1 reads MDHEN; CDR2 reads SYDVKM. This CDR3 spans 16 amino acids. V lost 1 base and J lost 3, with 15 bases in between.

J is TRBJ1-5 and V is TRBV7-8; unclear D gene. The CDR3 consists of 15 residues. V was pared by 0 bases and J by 0 bases, with 6 bases between. Looked up from germline, CDR1 is SGHVS and CDR2 is FQNEAQ. The CDR3 nucleotides read TGTGCCAGCAGCTTAGCGGTGGGTAGCAATCAGCCCCAGCATTTT. Protein: CASSLAVGSNQPQHF.

This chain joins TRBV6-2 or TRBV6-3 and TRBJ1-5, with no clear D. The CDR3 is 11 residues long. V was pared by 5 bases and J by 7 bases, with 6 bases between. Germline CDR1 reads MNHEY; CDR2 reads SVGEGT. The CDR3 loop is CASSQGQPQHF. The DNA for the CDR3 is TGTGCCAGCAGTCAAGGACAGCCCCAGCATTTT.

CDR3 in amino acids: CATSQDRGGTEAFF. Here the CDR3 DNA reads TGTGCCACCAGCCAGGACAGGGGAGGAACTGAAGCTTTCTTT. V usage is TRBV15 and J usage is TRBJ1-1, with TRBD1 matching 9 bases. The germline gives CDR1 LNHNV, CDR2 YYDKDF (reference sequence). Trimming cost V 5 bases and J 5 bases; bases outside gene matches: 6. The CDR3 runs 14 residues.

The V and J genes are TRBV7-8 and TRBJ1-1; maybe TRBD1 (5 bases). The germline V gene encodes CDR1 SGHVS and CDR2 FQNEAQ. This CDR3 has 15 residues. V was clipped by 3 bases and J by 4 bases, with 15 bases between them. In DNA, the CDR3 is TGTGCCAGCAGCTTCTTAGGGACTACTCTCACTGAAGCTTTCTTT. This gives the protein CASSFLGTTLTEAFF.

The J gene is TRBJ2-7, the V gene TRBV18; the match to TRBD1 covers 10 bases. V was pared by 3 bases and J by 4 bases, with 3 bases of the junction left unmatched. The germline V gene encodes CDR1 KGHSH and CDR2 LQKENI. The length of the CDR3 is 14 residues. In DNA, the CDR3 is TGTGCCAGCTCACCGGACAGGGGGTCTTACGAGCAGTACTTC. Protein sequence: CASSPDRGSYEQYF.

The chain employs TRBV5-1 and TRBJ1-4; D ambiguous. Trimming took 4 bases from V and 8 from J, leaving 12 bases between them. Germline V gives CDR1 SGHRS, CDR2 YFSETQ. This CDR3 spans 13 amino acids. CDR3 DNA sequence: TGCGCCAGCAGCAACGTTCCCGGGGAAAAACTGTTTTTT. Its translation: CASSNVPGEKLFF. Looking up the rest from reference TRBV5-1 and TRBJ1-4 gives the full variable domain: KAGVTQTPRYLIKTRGQQVTLSCSPISGHRSVSWYQQTPGQGLQFLFEYFSETQRNKGNFPGRFSGRQFSNSRSEMNVSTLELGDSALYLCASSNVPGEKLFFGSGTQLSVL.

The chain joins TRBV28 to TRBJ1-2; D is ambiguous. Trimming left V 5 bases short and J 7 bases short, with 14 bases between. This CDR3 has 13 amino acids. Germline V lookup: CDR1 MDHEN, CDR2 SYDVKM. The chain's CDR3 is CASSVEISSGYTF. The CDR3 DNA sequence: TGTGCCAGCAGTGTGGAAATCTCTTCTGGCTACACCTTC.

V is TRBV27 and J is TRBJ1-1; the D gene is possibly TRBD1 (5 bases). The CDR3 covers 17 residues. Trimming took 4 bases from V and 0 from J, leaving 18 bases between them. Germline CDR1 reads MNHEY; CDR2 reads SMNVEV (reference sequence). This chain's CDR3 is CASSSVGPGVMNTEAFF. CDR3 DNA: TGTGCCAGCAGTTCGGTGGGGCCTGGGGTTATGAACACTGAAGCTTTCTTT.

The chain employs TRBV6-2 or TRBV6-3 and TRBJ2-1; perhaps TRBD1 as D (6 bases). Trimming cost V 5 bases and J 8 bases, with 25 bases left between them. Germline V CDR1 and CDR2: MNHEY, SVGEGT. This CDR3 is built from 17 residues. The CDR3 loop is CASSTKPPGARLHEQFF. The DNA for the CDR3 is TGTGCCAGCAGTACAAAGCCCCCAGGGGCGCGTCTTCATGAGCAGTTCTTC.

J is TRBJ2-3 and V is TRBV29-1; unclear D gene. CDR1 is SQVTM and CDR2 is ANQGSEA in the germline V gene. Trimming took off 5 bases at V and 0 bases at J, with 12 bases between the two ends. The CDR3 has 14 amino acids. CDR3 sequence (DNA): TGCAGCGTTAGTAGGGTCTTGAGCACAGATACGCAGTATTTT. Amino acid sequence: CSVSRVLSTDTQYF.

The chain joins TRBV6-6 to TRBJ1-5; 7 bases map to TRBD1. Germline CDR1 MNHNY, CDR2 SVGAGI (reference sequence). This CDR3 has 16 residues. V was pared by 7 bases and J by 6 bases, with 15 bases of the junction left unmatched. As DNA, the CDR3 is TGTGCCAGCATGGGACGGGCAGGGGGGTTGGTTCAGCCCCAGCATTTT. Translated, it gives CASMGRAGGLVQPQHF.

The chain links TRBV10-2 to TRBJ2-7; 7 nucleotides align to TRBD1. Trimming cost V 2 bases and J 7 bases; bases outside gene matches: 8. The CDR3 extends over 14 amino acids. Germline V gene data show CDR1 as WSHSY and CDR2 as SAAADI. The CDR3 loop is CASSENRGLREQYF. The CDR3 DNA sequence: TGCGCCAGCAGTGAGAACAGGGGTCTAAGGGAGCAGTACTTC.

V gene TRBV15 combines with J gene TRBJ1-2; D is ambiguous. Germline V CDR1 and CDR2: LNHNV, YYDKDF (reference sequence). V was pared by 0 bases and J by 0 bases, with 8 bases between. The CDR3 has 15 amino acids. The CDR3 region is CATSRESRTNYGYTF. CDR3 DNA sequence: TGTGCCACCAGCAGAGAGAGCCGGACTAACTATGGCTACACCTTC. Looking up the rest from reference TRBV15 and TRBJ1-2 gives the full variable domain: DAMVIQNPRYQVTQFGKPVTLSCSQTLNHNVMYWYQQKSSQAPKLLFHYYDKDFNNEADTPDNFQSRRPNTSFCFLDIRSPGLGDTAMYLCATSRESRTNYGYTFGSGTRLTVV.

The V call is TRBV12-3 or TRBV12-4, the J call TRBJ2-3; D gene unclear. Trimming removed 9 bases from V and 8 bases from J, with 12 bases in between. This CDR3 spans 11 amino acids. In DNA, the CDR3 is TGTGCCAGTTCTGAAGACCCTACGCAGTATTTT. It is translated as CASSEDPTQYF.